Given below is one T cell receptor beta chain in context. Its antigen is unknown. CD4+ naive, central memory, regulatory and stem cell-like memory cells were sorted via CD45RO/CCR7/CD25/CD127/CD95/CD27. Expressed TCRB transcripts were sequenced after all isolated RNA was converted to cDNA. Assay used: immunoSEQ multiplex PCR; TCRdb lists only in-frame clones, some missing. The table records hundreds of thousands of clones, around 15% of them present only once. The sample originates from a study of beta chain features in type 1 diabetes. Overall study context: Summed over all samples, the examined sorted cells came to 85 million to 130 million. Study conclusions and caveats: Possibly, sequencing cDNA over-represented cells that had high TCR expression levels. TCRB CDR3s were moderately but significantly shorter in Type 1 diabetes patients in all four CD4+ subsets. Any role of HLA type in TCRB rearrangement remained unresolved here.

V dropped 3 bases and J dropped 7 bases, with 10 bases sitting between them. This CDR3 has 13 residues. Germline V CDR1 and CDR2: ENHRY, SYGVKD. The chain has TRBV10-3 and TRBJ2-1; unclear D gene. The source of this sequence is a man aged 18 to 29 with type 1 diabetes. The sequencing sample was made of naive CD4+ T cells from blood. The CDR3 sequence: CAISDERWNEQFF. The CDR3 region has the DNA TGTGCCATCAGTGACGAGCGTTGGAATGAGCAGTTCTTC.